What follows are 30 T cell receptor beta chains derived from one specimen sequenced in a study of cytomegalovirus exposure and HLA in healthy donors. Profiled with immunoSEQ multiplex PCR; TCRdb holds only in-frame clones, not every one. The sample records about 350,000 clones, around 87% being singletons. Sequenced sample: PBMCs. Source of these receptors: a woman in her 30s in good health and CMV-seropositive.

The chain uses TRBV7-3 and TRBJ2-1, with 9 bases identical to TRBD2. The CDR3 contains 14 residues. The germline V gene encodes CDR1 SGHTA and CDR2 FQGTGA. Trimming removed 1 base from V and 5 bases from J; junction bases left unmatched: 0. In nucleotides, the CDR3 is TGTGCCAGCAGCTTAATAGCGGGAGACAATGAGCAGTTCTTC. Encoded protein: CASSLIAGDNEQFF.

Remarks on this clone: This may arise from a read error, as a much more abundant clone is one base away. The chain joins TRBV5-1 to TRBJ2-2; 7 bases agree with TRBD1. Unmatched junction bases numbered 0, after V lost 3 bases and J lost 1 base. Germline CDR1 reads SGHRS; CDR2 reads YFSETQ. The CDR3 has 14 amino acids. The CDR3 sequence: CASSWTGNTGELFF. CDR3 DNA sequence: TGCGCCAGCAGCTGGACAGGGAACACCGGGGAGCTGTTTTTT. Combining the CDR3 with reference TRBV5-1 and TRBJ2-2 gives the whole variable domain KAGVTQTPRYLIKTRGQQVTLSCSPISGHRSVSWYQQTPGQGLQFLFEYFSETQRNKGNFPGRFSGRQFSNSRSEMNVSTLELGDSALYLCASSWTGNTGELFFGEGSRLTVL.

J is TRBJ1-6 and V is TRBV14; tentative D call: TRBD1 (6 bases). The germline V gene encodes CDR1 SGHDN and CDR2 FVKESK. The CDR3 length is 15 residues. Trimming shortened V by 4 bases and J by 9 bases, and 16 bases separated the two germline ends. The CDR3 DNA reads TGTGCCAGCAGCCGCCATGGGGGGCAGAGTTCACCCCTCCACTTT. Protein: CASSRHGGQSSPLHF.

This clone was recorded once. The chain couples TRBV2 to TRBJ2-7, with 9 positions matching TRBD1. Germline CDR1 reads SNHLY; CDR2 reads FYNNEI. V shed 2 bases and J 0 bases; nucleotides not matched to a gene: 8. This CDR3 is built from 17 residues. The CDR3 sequence is CASSESVGQGSSYEQYF. For the CDR3, the DNA is TGTGCCAGCAGTGAATCCGTAGGACAGGGGTCCTCCTACGAGCAGTACTTC.

This clone has just one count. This rearrangement joins TRBV27 to TRBJ2-7; D may be TRBD1 (5 bases). V shed 6 bases and J shed 1 base, with 13 bases lying between them. The CDR3 is 14 residues long. The V gene's germline CDR1 is MNHEY and CDR2 SMNVEV (reference sequence). The CDR3 nucleotides read TGTGCCAGCAGCCCCACAGACAGTTCCTACGAGCAGTACTTC. Its protein is CASSPTDSSYEQYF.

The J gene is TRBJ2-7, the V gene TRBV30; 10 bases align to TRBD2. V lost 1 base to trimming and J lost 3 bases; unmatched junction nucleotides: 6. The CDR3 consists of 15 residues. Germline lookup yields CDR1 GTSNPN and CDR2 SVGIG (reference sequence). Here the CDR3 DNA reads TGTGCCTGGAGTGAAGGTCTAGCGGGGGTCTACGAGCAGTACTTC. Its translation is CAWSEGLAGVYEQYF.

A few counts support this clone. The J gene is TRBJ2-7, the V gene TRBV9, with 10 bases aligning to TRBD2. This CDR3 has 15 residues. Germline trimming cut 3 bases from V and 4 bases from J; bases unmatched to any gene: 7. Germline lookup yields CDR1 SGDLS and CDR2 YYNGEE. The CDR3 loop is CASSAASGSGYEQYF. DNA for the CDR3: TGTGCCAGCAGCGCCGCTAGCGGGAGTGGATACGAGCAGTACTTC. The whole variable domain, remainder taken from reference TRBV9 and TRBJ2-7, is DSGVTQTPKHLITATGQRVTLRCSPRSGDLSVYWYQQSLDQGLQFLIQYYNGEERAKGNILERFSAQQFPDLHSELNLSSLELGDSALYFCASSAASGSGYEQYFGPGTRLTVT.

The chain couples TRBV7-9 to TRBJ1-2; D unresolved. Germline loops: CDR1 SEHNR, CDR2 FQNEAQ (reference sequence). The CDR3 length is 16 residues. V lost 1 base and J 2 bases, leaving 14 bases between the germline ends. The DNA for the CDR3 is TGTGCCAGCAGCTTAGATCCCAGAAACTCAAACTATGGCTACACCTTC. Translation gives CASSLDPRNSNYGYTF.

This clone was observed once. The chain carries TRBV5-1 and TRBJ2-5; D ambiguous. V was trimmed by 0 bases and J by 2 bases, leaving 8 bases between them. Germline assignment: CDR1 SGHRS and CDR2 YFSETQ. The length of the CDR3 is 14 residues. CDR3 DNA sequence: TGCGCCAGCAGCTTGGCGGTCTATCAAGAGACCCAGTACTTC. It encodes CASSLAVYQETQYF. Complete variable domain (other parts from reference TRBV5-1 and TRBJ2-5): KAGVTQTPRYLIKTRGQQVTLSCSPISGHRSVSWYQQTPGQGLQFLFEYFSETQRNKGNFPGRFSGRQFSNSRSEMNVSTLELGDSALYLCASSLAVYQETQYFGPGTRLLVL.

For this clone: The sample has other DNA sequences that encode this CDR3 too. The chain couples TRBV4-3 to TRBJ2-7; weak D call: TRBD1 (5 bases). V was pared by 0 bases and J by 2 bases, with 14 bases between. The CDR3 totals 16 residues. CDR1 and CDR2 (germline): LGHNA, YSLEER. CDR3 nucleotide sequence: TGCGCCAGCAGCCAAGACCGTGGTGTAGGGGCCTACGAGCAGTACTTC. Encoded protein: CASSQDRGVGAYEQYF.

This clone was observed a single time. V is TRBV6-1 and J is TRBJ2-7; D gene unclear. Germline V gene data show CDR1 as MNHNS and CDR2 as SASEGT. V gave up 6 bases and J gave up 2 bases, with 14 bases separating them. The CDR3 is 14 residues long. The CDR3 DNA sequence: TGTGCCAGCAGATTAGGACGGAATACCTACGAGCAGTACTTC. As protein: CASRLGRNTYEQYF.

To note about this clone: Because the CDR3's place on the DNA is in doubt, the DNA is left out and the CDR3 is given as listed by TCRdb. The chain employs TRBV27 and TRBJ2-5; the table's TRBD2 call for D was not verified on the DNA. CDR1 is MNHEY and CDR2 is SMNVEV in the germline V gene (reference sequence). The CDR3 spans 16 residues, counting both ends. CDR3 loop: CASSSSLRGGQETQYF.

J is TRBJ2-3 and V is TRBV9; D unresolved. The germline V gene encodes CDR1 SGDLS and CDR2 YYNGEE. The V end was cut by 0 bases, the J end by 6 bases, with 11 bases between. CDR3 size: 14 residues. The CDR3 DNA reads as TGTGCCAGCAGCGTAGGACCGGGTTTGGATACGCAGTATTTT. Translation gives CASSVGPGLDTQYF.

This chain links TRBV5-1 with TRBJ2-2; 7 bases match TRBD1. The CDR3 has 20 amino acids. Germline trimming cut 0 bases from V and 2 bases from J; bases unmatched to any gene: 16. Germline lookup yields CDR1 SGHRS and CDR2 YFSETQ. In DNA form, the CDR3 reads TGCGCCAGCAGCTTGGCCTGGATAGGACAGGTCAAAATCAACACCGGGGAGCTGTTTTTT. Its protein is CASSLAWIGQVKINTGELFF. The full variable domain, its missing parts supplied by reference TRBV5-1 and TRBJ2-2, is KAGVTQTPRYLIKTRGQQVTLSCSPISGHRSVSWYQQTPGQGLQFLFEYFSETQRNKGNFPGRFSGRQFSNSRSEMNVSTLELGDSALYLCASSLAWIGQVKINTGELFFGEGSRLTVL.

The rearrangement joins TRBV19 to TRBJ1-6; 9 bases line up with TRBD1. The CDR3 contains 14 residues. Germline-derived CDR1 and CDR2 are LNHDA and SQIVND (reference sequence). V shed 5 bases and J 8 bases; nucleotides not matched to a gene: 4. The CDR3: CASSSGTGYSPLHF. The CDR3 DNA is TGTGCCAGTAGTTCCGGGACAGGGTATTCACCCCTCCACTTT.

The CDR3 loop reads CASSQDPAEPPQHF. For the CDR3, the DNA is TGCGCCAGCAGCCAAGACCCAGCAGAGCCGCCCCAGCATTTT. The V gene is TRBV4-3, the J gene TRBJ1-5; D is ambiguous. Germline V gene data show CDR1 as LGHNA and CDR2 as YSLEER. V was shortened by 0 bases and J by 9 bases, with 12 bases between the two germline ends. This CDR3 has 14 amino acids.

The chain employs TRBV11-3 and TRBJ2-1; a weak D match, TRBD2 (7 bases). This CDR3 has 16 amino acids. Germline V gene lookup returns CDR1 SGHNT and CDR2 YENEEA. The V end was cut by 0 bases, the J end by 6 bases, with 15 bases between. The CDR3 region has the DNA TGTGCCAGCAGCTTAGAGATGGGAGGGGGAGGCAATGAGCAGTTCTTC. Translation: CASSLEMGGGGNEQFF.

The chain is built from TRBV5-6 and TRBJ1-2; D is ambiguous. CDR1 is SGHDT and CDR2 is YYEEEE in the germline V gene. The CDR3 spans 14 residues. Trimming removed 0 bases from V and 4 bases from J, with 10 bases in between. DNA for the CDR3: TGTGCCAGCAGCTTGGATGGCGCACCCTATGGCTACACCTTC. It translates to CASSLDGAPYGYTF.

The chain carries TRBV4-3 and TRBJ1-4; D might be TRBD1 (6 bases). Trimming took off 2 bases at V and 7 bases at J, with 14 bases between the two ends. This CDR3 is 15 amino acids long. Germline CDR1 is LGHNA and CDR2 is YSLEER. The CDR3 reads CASSQQQGVSEKLFF. CDR3 sequence (DNA): TGCGCCAGCAGCCAACAACAGGGTGTGAGTGAAAAACTGTTTTTT.

The rearrangement links TRBV10-3 to TRBJ2-7, with TRBD2 matching 10 bases. The CDR3 loop spans 14 amino acids. V was pared by 5 bases and J by 4 bases, with 5 bases of the junction left unmatched. Germline V CDR1 and CDR2: ENHRY, SYGVKD. The CDR3 loop is CAISSSGGGYEQYF. The DNA for the CDR3 is TGTGCCATCAGTTCAAGCGGGGGGGGTTACGAGCAGTACTTC.

V gene TRBV7-8 combines with J gene TRBJ2-1; 8 bases line up with TRBD2. V lost 5 bases, J lost 9 bases, and 6 bases stayed unmatched. The CDR3 has 13 amino acids. CDR1 SGHVS and CDR2 FQNEAQ come from the germline V gene. This CDR3 is CASSPSGGGEQFF. The CDR3 bases are TGTGCCAGCAGCCCCTCGGGGGGGGGTGAGCAGTTCTTC. Together with reference TRBV7-8 and TRBJ2-1, the CDR3 gives the full variable domain: GAGVSQSPRYKVAKRGQDVALRCDPISGHVSLFWYQQALGQGPEFLTYFQNEAQLDKSGLPSDRFFAERPEGSVSTLKIQRTQQEDSAVYLCASSPSGGGEQFFGPGTRLTVL.

DNA of the CDR3: TGTGCCAGCAGTTATGGAGAGACCCAGTACTTC. Amino acid sequence: CASSYGETQYF. The chain combines TRBV6-6 with TRBJ2-5; D is unclear. Germline V gene data show CDR1 as MNHNY and CDR2 as SVGAGI (reference sequence). This CDR3 comprises 11 residues. V lost 3 bases and J lost 4, with 3 bases in between.

The chain employs TRBV5-4 and TRBJ2-3, with 10 nucleotides matching TRBD2. CDR1 and CDR2 (germline): SGHNT, YYREEE (reference sequence). CDR3 size: 18 residues. With V trimmed by 0 bases and J by 3 bases, 10 bases remained unmatched. CDR3 loop: CASSLVWSVAGGTDTQYF. For the CDR3, the DNA is TGTGCCAGCAGCTTGGTCTGGTCGGTAGCGGGGGGTACAGATACGCAGTATTTT.

The chain is built from TRBV20-1 and TRBJ2-5; D unresolved. V lost 5 bases and J 4 bases, leaving 5 bases between the germline ends. Germline values: CDR1 DFQATT, CDR2 SNEGSKA (reference sequence). This CDR3 region has 10 residues. The CDR3 sequence is CSALGETQYF. The CDR3 DNA is TGCAGTGCTCTGGGAGAGACCCAGTACTTC.

The V call is TRBV27, the J call TRBJ2-5; 9 positions match TRBD1. Germline values: CDR1 MNHEY, CDR2 SMNVEV (reference sequence). CDR3 length: 16 residues. The junction had 12 bases not matched to a gene; V was cut back by 5 bases and J by 5 bases. CDR3 amino acids: CASSPEGQGLQETQYF. CDR3 DNA: TGTGCCAGCAGTCCAGAGGGACAGGGTCTACAGGAGACCCAGTACTTC.

The chain carries TRBV30 and TRBJ2-5; TRBD1 matches at 8 bases. The CDR3 is 13 amino acids. The germline V gene encodes CDR1 GTSNPN and CDR2 SVGIG (reference sequence). With 5 bases clipped from V and 5 bases from J, the junction kept 7 bases outside the gene matches. The CDR3 loop reads CAWDRQGRETQYF. The CDR3 DNA reads as TGTGCCTGGGATCGACAGGGGAGGGAGACCCAGTACTTC.

This clone has only a few counts. CDR3 amino acids: CASSLFLGQPQHF. CDR3 nucleotides: TGTGCCAGCAGTTTATTCCTTGGTCAGCCCCAGCATTTT. The chain is built from TRBV28 and TRBJ1-5; unclear D gene. Trimming shortened V by 1 base and J by 6 bases, and 7 bases separated the two germline ends. The CDR3 is made up of 13 amino acids. CDR1 is MDHEN and CDR2 is SYDVKM in the germline V gene.

The genes are TRBV5-8 and TRBJ1-5; 8 nucleotides align to TRBD1. This CDR3 spans 16 amino acids. In germline, CDR1 is SGHTS, CDR2 YDEGEE. Trimming at V came to 1 base and at J to 6 bases, leaving 9 bases not matched to a gene. CDR3 region: CASSLYGQGAGQPQHF. The CDR3 DNA follows: TGTGCCAGCAGCTTGTATGGGCAGGGGGCAGGTCAGCCCCAGCATTTT.

The CDR3 loop reads CASSPGGDEQYF. The DNA of the CDR3 is TGTGCCAGCAGTCCGGGAGGCGACGAGCAGTACTTC. The J gene is TRBJ2-7, the V gene TRBV2; 7 positions match TRBD2. The CDR3 has 12 amino acids. With 5 bases clipped from V and 5 bases from J, the junction kept 3 bases outside the gene matches. The germline gives CDR1 SNHLY, CDR2 FYNNEI.

V gene TRBV4-3 combines with J gene TRBJ2-4; TRBD2 agrees at 9 bases. This CDR3 is 16 amino acids long. Germline V gene lookup returns CDR1 LGHNA and CDR2 YSLEER. V was pared by 4 bases and J by 3 bases, with 7 bases of the junction left unmatched. CDR3 loop: CASSPSSGMGKNIQYF. Here the CDR3 DNA reads TGCGCCAGCAGCCCCTCTAGCGGGATGGGCAAAAACATTCAGTACTTC.